This entry features one T cell receptor beta chain sequence. Its antigen is not identified. The data derive from a study of CD8+ T cells in alopecia areata. Study-wide results and limits: Higher clonality was seen in lesional scalp than in normal scalp, especially in alopecia totalis/universalis.

Trimming cost V 2 bases and J 6 bases; bases outside gene matches: 1. This CDR3 spans 13 amino acids. Germline CDR1 and CDR2: ENHRY and SYGVKD. Stated treatment: oral pan-JAK inhibitor, 5-10 mg twice daily. PBMCs served as the source from which CD4+ and CD8+ T cells were sorted. Extraction and reverse transcription of RNA yielded cDNA as the sequencing template. TCRdb keeps only in-frame clones here, not all; method: immunoSEQ multiplex PCR. The repertoire consists of fewer than 250,000 clones, with 60% occurring once and the leading ten covering just over 1%. The chain employs TRBV10-3 and TRBJ2-3; 8 bases are shared with TRBD1. This receptor was obtained from a human donor with alopecia areata. This sample comprised CD4+ T cells sorted from blood, obtained at week 24, from a patient treated with tofacitinib. CDR3 region: CAISERDRDTQYF. For the CDR3, the DNA is TGTGCCATCAGTGAGAGGGACAGGGATACGCAGTATTTT.